The 7 T cell receptor beta chains reported below all come from one sample, sequenced in a study of OX40 agonist ivuxolimab in advanced cancers. Measured with immunoSEQ multiplex PCR; TCRdb has only the in-frame clones, and not every one. The sample holds tens of thousands of clones, roughly nine tenths seen once. The sequenced sample was CD4+ or CD8+ T cells sorted from blood, obtained in a trial of the OX40 agonist ivuxolimab. All receptors come from an adult with an advanced solid tumor such as melanoma, head and neck, liver or kidney cancer.

The chain links TRBV2 to TRBJ1-5; TRBD1 is a possible D gene (6 bases). The germline CDR1 and CDR2 sequences are SNHLY and FYNNEI. V lost 7 bases and J 4 bases, leaving 11 bases between the germline ends. This CDR3 contains 13 residues. This CDR3 is CASKQGSNQPQHF. DNA for the CDR3: TGTGCCAGCAAGCAGGGGAGTAATCAGCCCCAGCATTTT.

This CDR3 reads CASSLAAPGSGNTIYF. The CDR3, as DNA: TGTGCCAGCAGCTTAGCGGCCCCTGGTTCTGGAAACACCATATATTTT. The V and J genes are TRBV7-2 and TRBJ1-3; D uncertain. V was clipped by 0 bases and J by 1 base, with 10 bases between them. Germline CDR1 SGHTA, CDR2 FQGNSA. The CDR3 is 16 residues long.

The chain employs TRBV5-6 and TRBJ1-5; tentative D call: TRBD1 (6 bases). Germline loops: CDR1 SGHDT, CDR2 YYEEEE. The germline V and J ends were trimmed by 4 bases and 0 bases, with 11 bases remaining between them. The CDR3 runs to 15 residues. Written as DNA, the CDR3 is TGTGCCAGCAGCGCACAGGGCTATAGCAATCAGCCCCAGCATTTT. Protein: CASSAQGYSNQPQHF.

The CDR3 sequence: CASSWEAGDTGELFF. The CDR3, as DNA: TGTGCCAGCAGCTGGGAAGCGGGAGACACCGGGGAGCTGTTTTTT. J is TRBJ2-2 and V is TRBV7-9, with TRBD2 matching over 8 bases. In germline, CDR1 is SEHNR, CDR2 FQNEAQ (reference sequence). This CDR3 region has 15 residues. V gave up 4 bases and J gave up 3 bases; unmatched junction bases: 4. Variable domain in full (rest from reference TRBV7-9 and TRBJ2-2): DTGVSQNPRHKITKRGQNVTFRCDPISEHNRLYWYRQTLGQGPEFLTYFQNEAQLEKSRLLSDRFSAERPKGSFSTLEIQRTEQGDSAMYLCASSWEAGDTGELFFGEGSRLTVL.

The table lists this clone with a few counts. V gene TRBV9 combines with J gene TRBJ2-1; D perhaps matches TRBD1 (5 bases). CDR3 length: 12 residues. CDR1 and CDR2 from the germline V gene are SGDLS and YYNGEE. V was trimmed by 4 bases and J by 8 bases, leaving 10 bases between them. The CDR3 bases are TGTGCCAGCAGCCCTCAGGGATATGAGCAGTTCTTC. Encoded protein: CASSPQGYEQFF.

This clone was detected once. The J gene is TRBJ2-2, the V gene TRBV27; TRBD2 matches at 9 bases. The germline V gene encodes CDR1 MNHEY and CDR2 SMNVEV (reference sequence). Trimming at V came to 4 bases and at J to 7 bases, leaving 4 bases not matched to a gene. CDR3 length equals 14 residues. CDR3 DNA sequence: TGTGCCAGCAGTTGGGCGGGGGGGCGCGGGGAGCTGTTTTTT. Translation: CASSWAGGRGELFF.

The V and J genes are TRBV5-5 and TRBJ2-1; D perhaps matches TRBD2 (5 bases). Germline CDR1 SGHKS, CDR2 YYEKEE (reference sequence). The CDR3 spans 12 residues. Trimming shortened V by 0 bases and J by 10 bases, and 8 bases separated the two germline ends. The CDR3 here is CASSLGTGEQFF. The DNA of the CDR3 is TGTGCCAGCAGCTTGGGGACGGGGGAGCAGTTCTTC.